This T cell receptor beta chain was obtained from a study of cytomegalovirus exposure and HLA in healthy donors. V was clipped by 5 bases and J by 0 bases, with 8 bases between them. The CDR3 length is 14 residues. Germline V gene data show CDR1 as SEHNR and CDR2 as FQNEAQ (reference sequence). Use of 60 Vbeta and 13 Jbeta primers characterized the PCR. TCRdb keeps only in-frame clones here, not all; method: immunoSEQ multiplex PCR. The sample has over 150,000 clones, around 80% seen once. The chain links TRBV7-9 to TRBJ1-3, with D unclear. The specimen sequenced was PBMCs. The receptor was isolated from a girl aged 5 to 17 in good health and CMV-seropositive. This chain's CDR3 is CASSRSLSGNTIYF. The CDR3 region has the DNA TGTGCCAGCAGCCGAAGCCTCTCTGGAAACACCATATATTTT.